Below, 21 T cell receptor beta chains from the same sample are listed, as sequenced in a study of OX40 agonist ivuxolimab in advanced cancers. The data were produced by immunoSEQ multiplex PCR, yet TCRdb's version contains in-frame clones alone and is incomplete. This sample has around 70,000 clones, with less than 85% found just once. Specimen: CD4+ or CD8+ T cells sorted from blood, collected in a trial of the OX40 agonist ivuxolimab. The source of these receptors is an adult with an advanced solid tumor such as melanoma, head and neck, liver or kidney cancer.

The CDR3 DNA follows: TGTGCCAGCACCGAGACAGACTCGTATGGCTACACCTTC. Translating it yields CASTETDSYGYTF. This chain links TRBV28 with TRBJ1-2; a possible D gene is TRBD1 (5 bases). The CDR3 runs 13 residues. Germline-derived CDR1 and CDR2 are MDHEN and SYDVKM. Trimming removed 7 bases at V and 5 bases at J, with 14 bases between.

The table lists this clone with a count of one. CDR3 sequence: CASSVDPRGAGANVLTF. For the CDR3, the DNA is TGTGCCAGCAGCGTAGATCCGCGGGGGGCTGGGGCCAACGTCCTGACTTTC. The genes are TRBV9 and TRBJ2-6, with TRBD2 matching 8 bases. This CDR3 region has 17 residues. Germline V gene sequence: CDR1 SGDLS, CDR2 YYNGEE. V shed 0 bases, J shed 2 bases, and the junction held 4 bases outside the gene matches.

The chain's CDR3 is CASSWGVLAGKNNEQFF. The CDR3 coding sequence is TGTGCCAGCAGCTGGGGAGTACTAGCGGGGAAAAACAATGAGCAGTTCTTC. The chain recombines TRBV13 with TRBJ2-1; 10 positions match TRBD2. CDR3 length: 17 amino acids. Trimming took 4 bases from V and 5 from J; bases not matched to a gene: 11. Germline CDR1 and CDR2: PRHDT and FYEKMQ (reference sequence).

The genes are TRBV9 and TRBJ2-3, with 14 bases identical to TRBD2. This CDR3 region has 14 residues. Trimming at V came to 3 bases and at J to 10 bases, leaving 4 bases not matched to a gene. Germline assignment: CDR1 SGDLS and CDR2 YYNGEE. The CDR3 region is CASSGGLAGVAQYF. CDR3 bases: TGTGCCAGCAGCGGGGGACTAGCGGGAGTGGCGCAGTATTTT. The full variable domain, its missing parts supplied by reference TRBV9 and TRBJ2-3, is DSGVTQTPKHLITATGQRVTLRCSPRSGDLSVYWYQQSLDQGLQFLIQYYNGEERAKGNILERFSAQQFPDLHSELNLSSLELGDSALYFCASSGGLAGVAQYFGPGTRLTVL.

This chain uses TRBV5-6 with TRBJ2-1; D tentatively reads TRBD1 or TRBD2 (5 bases each). Trimming left V 0 bases short and J 9 bases short, with 13 bases between. CDR1 and CDR2 from the germline V gene are SGHDT and YYEEEE. The CDR3 is 14 amino acids. The CDR3 sequence: CASSLGLSGGEQFF. Here the CDR3 DNA reads TGTGCCAGCAGCTTGGGCTTAAGTGGGGGTGAGCAGTTCTTC.

This clone has just a few counts. V gene TRBV27 combines with J gene TRBJ2-7; D gene uncertain. There are 15 residues in the CDR3. From germline, CDR1 is MNHEY and CDR2 SMNVEV (reference sequence). Trimming removed 2 bases from V and 1 base from J, with 12 bases in between. CDR3 DNA sequence: TGTGCCAGCAGTTTAATGTGGAGTGGGTCCTACGAGCAGTACTTC. Its protein is CASSLMWSGSYEQYF.

The CDR3: CAISATQYSSYNEQFF. CDR3 DNA sequence: TGTGCCATCAGTGCTACACAATACAGCTCCTACAATGAGCAGTTCTTC. V gene TRBV10-3 combines with J gene TRBJ2-1; D is ambiguous. Germline lookup yields CDR1 ENHRY and CDR2 SYGVKD. This CDR3 spans 16 amino acids. The V end lost 4 bases, the J end lost 0 bases, and 13 bases lay between the germline ends.

The chain links TRBV18 to TRBJ2-7; 9 bases are a match to TRBD2. V was pared by 3 bases and J by 6 bases, with 9 bases of the junction left unmatched. Germline CDR1 and CDR2: KGHSH and LQKENI. This CDR3 is 15 amino acids long. This CDR3 reads CASSPQAGGLVEQYF. CDR3 bases: TGTGCCAGCTCACCCCAAGCGGGAGGTTTAGTCGAGCAGTACTTC.

This clone was counted a few times. The chain couples TRBV18 to TRBJ1-1; unclear D gene. In germline, CDR1 is KGHSH, CDR2 LQKENI. The germline V and J ends were trimmed by 2 bases and 1 base, with 5 bases remaining between them. This CDR3 is built from 13 residues. The CDR3 protein is CASSPNRNTEAFF. The DNA for the CDR3 is TGTGCCAGCTCACCAAACCGGAACACTGAAGCTTTCTTT.

The rearrangement joins TRBV19 to TRBJ2-7; 8 bases map to TRBD1. The trim removed 5 bases at V and 1 base at J, leaving 10 bases unmatched. Germline V CDR1 and CDR2: LNHDA, SQIVND (reference sequence). There are 16 residues in the CDR3. The CDR3 sequence: CASSSRGLRYSYEQYF. The CDR3 nucleotides read TGTGCCAGTAGTTCCAGGGGGCTTCGGTATTCCTACGAGCAGTACTTC. Supplemented by reference TRBV19 and TRBJ2-7, the full variable domain reads DGGITQSPKYLFRKEGQNVTLSCEQNLNHDAMYWYRQDPGQGLRLIYYSQIVNDFQKGDIAEGYSVSREKKESFPLTVTSAQKNPTAFYLCASSSRGLRYSYEQYFGPGTRLTVT.

The chain recombines TRBV15 with TRBJ2-1; 11 bases map to TRBD2. V gave up 0 bases and J gave up 6 bases; unmatched junction bases: 7. The CDR3 sequence is 17 residues long. The germline CDR1 and CDR2 sequences are LNHNV and YYDKDF (reference sequence). This CDR3 is CATSRDWASGGINEQFF. CDR3 bases: TGTGCCACCAGCAGAGATTGGGCTAGCGGGGGGATCAATGAGCAGTTCTTC.

This CDR3 is CASSRIGQGKRAGELFF. CDR3 nucleotides: TGCGCCAGCAGCCGCATTGGACAGGGGAAAAGGGCCGGGGAGCTGTTTTTT. The chain joins TRBV4-3 to TRBJ2-2; 9 nucleotides line up with TRBD1. CDR1 and CDR2 from the germline V gene are LGHNA and YSLEER. V lost 4 bases and J lost 6; bases outside the gene matches: 12. The CDR3 has 17 amino acids.

This clone was observed a single time. In DNA, the CDR3 is TGTGCCAGCAGCCTTCTCCGGGCAGGGGGTCCCGAGCAGTACTTC. It encodes CASSLLRAGGPEQYF. The rearrangement uses TRBV6-6 and TRBJ2-7; 7 bases match TRBD1. There are 15 residues in the CDR3. V shed 6 bases and J 6 bases; nucleotides not matched to a gene: 14. Per the germline V gene, CDR1 is MNHNY and CDR2 is SVGAGI (reference sequence).

In its sample, this clone was seen once. The chain employs TRBV10-2 and TRBJ2-2; TRBD2 agrees at 10 bases. CDR1 and CDR2 (germline): WSHSY, SAAADI. The CDR3 has 13 amino acids. V lost 7 bases to trimming and J lost 7 bases; unmatched junction nucleotides: 3. The CDR3 DNA sequence: TGCGCCAGCACGGGACTAGCGATCGGGGAGCTGTTTTTT. Its translation is CASTGLAIGELFF.

J is TRBJ2-3 and V is TRBV19; 13 nucleotides line up with TRBD2. CDR1 is LNHDA, CDR2 SQIVND, per germline (reference sequence). The length of the CDR3 is 14 residues. Trimming removed 11 bases from V and 2 bases from J; junction bases left unmatched: 4. Here the CDR3 reads CACTSGRATDTQYF. CDR3 nucleotide sequence: TGTGCCTGTACTAGCGGGAGGGCCACAGATACGCAGTATTTT. Drawing the rest from reference TRBV19 and TRBJ2-3, the complete variable domain is DGGITQSPKYLFRKEGQNVTLSCEQNLNHDAMYWYRQDPGQGLRLIYYSQIVNDFQKGDIAEGYSVSREKKESFPLTVTSAQKNPTAFYLCACTSGRATDTQYFGPGTRLTVL.

In its sample, this clone was seen a few times. V is TRBV29-1 and J is TRBJ2-3, with D possibly matching TRBD2 (6 bases). This CDR3 has 15 amino acids. Germline loops: CDR1 SQVTM, CDR2 ANQGSEA. V lost 6 bases and J 2 bases, leaving 18 bases between the germline ends. CDR3 in DNA: TGCAGCGTCGACTTCCGGCGGGGACCCACAGATACGCAGTATTTT. This gives the protein CSVDFRRGPTDTQYF.

This clone is medium-sized (0.01 to 0.1%) by share. The V gene is TRBV29-1, the J gene TRBJ2-7, with TRBD1 identical over 10 bases. The germline V gene has CDR1 SQVTM and CDR2 ANQGSEA. V shed 4 bases and J 5 bases; nucleotides not matched to a gene: 5. CDR3 length: 13 residues. The CDR3 region has the DNA TGCAGCGTTGTGGGACAGGGGAACGACGAGCAGTACTTC. As protein: CSVVGQGNDEQYF.

The chain has TRBV5-1 and TRBJ2-7, with 7 nucleotides matching TRBD2. The CDR3 contains 14 residues. Germline trimming cut 4 bases from V and 7 bases from J; bases unmatched to any gene: 11. Germline values: CDR1 SGHRS, CDR2 YFSETQ. CDR3 bases: TGCGCCAGCAGCACTAACCGACTAGCCGGGGAGCAGTACTTC. Encoded protein: CASSTNRLAGEQYF. The whole variable domain, remainder taken from reference TRBV5-1 and TRBJ2-7, is KAGVTQTPRYLIKTRGQQVTLSCSPISGHRSVSWYQQTPGQGLQFLFEYFSETQRNKGNFPGRFSGRQFSNSRSEMNVSTLELGDSALYLCASSTNRLAGEQYFGPGTRLTVT.

The chain joins TRBV5-4 to TRBJ1-1; D is undetermined. The CDR3 is made up of 13 amino acids. CDR1 is SGHNT and CDR2 is YYREEE in the germline V gene (reference sequence). V lost 1 base to trimming and J lost 1 base, with 5 bases between them. The CDR3 loop is CASSLFANTEAFF. The CDR3 bases are TGTGCCAGCAGCTTGTTTGCGAACACTGAAGCTTTCTTT.

The chain is built from TRBV30 and TRBJ2-2, with TRBD1 matching over 7 bases. The length of the CDR3 is 14 residues. Germline CDR1 reads GTSNPN; CDR2 reads SVGIG (reference sequence). The V and J ends lost 4 bases and 3 bases, in that order; junction bases with no gene match: 5. In DNA, the CDR3 is TGTGCCTGGAATACCGACAGGGACACCGGGGAGCTGTTTTTT. Its protein is CAWNTDRDTGELFF. The entire variable domain, with the rest obtained from reference TRBV30 and TRBJ2-2, is as follows: SQTIHQWPATLVQPVGSPLSLECTVEGTSNPNLYWYRQAAGRGLQLLFYSVGIGQISSEVPQNLSASRPQDRQFILSSKKLLLSDSGFYLCAWNTDRDTGELFFGEGSRLTVL.

The J gene is TRBJ2-7, the V gene TRBV4-3; D is unclear. Germline lookup yields CDR1 LGHNA and CDR2 YSLEER. The CDR3 contains 9 residues. Between the trimmed V and J ends, which lost 8 bases and 2 bases, there was a span of 1 base. The CDR3 sequence: CASPYEQYF. The CDR3 bases are TGCGCCAGCCCCTACGAGCAGTACTTC.